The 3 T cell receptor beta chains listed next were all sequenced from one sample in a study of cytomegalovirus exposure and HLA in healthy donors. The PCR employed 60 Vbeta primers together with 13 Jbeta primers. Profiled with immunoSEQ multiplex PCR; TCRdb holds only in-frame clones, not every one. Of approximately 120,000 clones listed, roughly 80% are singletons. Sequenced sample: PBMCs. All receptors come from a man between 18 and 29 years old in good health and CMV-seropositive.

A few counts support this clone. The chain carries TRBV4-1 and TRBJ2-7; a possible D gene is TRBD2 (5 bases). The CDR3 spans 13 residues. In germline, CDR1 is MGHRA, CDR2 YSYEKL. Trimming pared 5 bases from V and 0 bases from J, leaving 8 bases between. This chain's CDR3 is CASSYGLSYEQYF. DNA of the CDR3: TGCGCCAGCAGCTACGGACTCTCCTACGAGCAGTACTTC.

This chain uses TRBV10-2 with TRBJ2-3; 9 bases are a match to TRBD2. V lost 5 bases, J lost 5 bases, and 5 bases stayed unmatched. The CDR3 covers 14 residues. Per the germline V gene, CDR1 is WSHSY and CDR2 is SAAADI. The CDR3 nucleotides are TGCGCCAGCAGTCTTAGCGGGGGAGGAGATACGCAGTATTTT. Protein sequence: CASSLSGGGDTQYF.

The CDR3: CASSLRLLGYEQYF. In nucleotides, the CDR3 is TGTGCCAGCAGTTTGCGGCTACTTGGGTACGAGCAGTACTTC. V usage is TRBV28 and J usage is TRBJ2-7, with D unresolved. The CDR3 totals 14 residues. Trimming left V 3 bases short and J 4 bases short, with 13 bases between. Per the germline V gene, CDR1 is MDHEN and CDR2 is SYDVKM.